This T cell receptor (beta chain) derives from a study of breast tumors, draining lymph nodes, adjacent tissues. Study-wide points: Tumor and nontumor repertoires were significantly more similar in luminal-like than in basal-like breast cancer. Data fit most tumor T cells coming from lymph node, expanding in tumor.

TCRdb fed the multiplex PCR reads into MiXCR, producing one record per CDR3 protein. The data contain 30,000 to 40,000 distinct CDR3 sequences, approximately 63% of them seen just once; the ten biggest clones take up 15% to 20%. The V gene lost 1 base and the J gene lost 0 bases, with 10 bases spanning the gap. Germline V lookup: CDR1 LNHDA, CDR2 SQIVND (reference sequence). The CDR3 runs to 16 residues. Points on this clonotype: The antigen is unknown.

This chain uses TRBV19 with TRBJ1-5; D is ambiguous. The receptor comes from a female donor with breast cancer. Some clones in this sample may be carry-over from other donors' samples. The specimen sequenced was breast tumor tissue. Here the CDR3 DNA reads TGTGCCAGTAGTATAGCCGGGGTAGGTAGCAATCAGCCCCAGCATTTT. It specifies CASSIAGVGSNQPQHF.